This T cell receptor beta chain was sequenced for a study of Ad26.COV2.S vaccination and SARS-CoV-2 variants. Treatment of the sample: roughly 20 received Ad26.COV2.S at low or high dose, single or two shots; several received placebo; per-sample allocation not given. It was on day 63 after the first vaccine or placebo injection that samples were taken. Unmatched junction bases numbered 4, after V lost 8 bases and J lost 8 bases. The CDR3 has 12 amino acids. TCRdb keeps only in-frame clones here, not all; method: immunoSEQ multiplex PCR. Of 290,000 or so clones listed, 80% to 90% were seen once; the top ten hold more than 2.5%.

The V and J genes are TRBV12-3 or TRBV12-4 and TRBJ2-1; 9 bases map to TRBD1. The origin of this receptor is a person between 18 and 60 years old who received the Ad26.COV2.S COVID-19 vaccine or a placebo. Sequences were derived from peripheral blood, sampled in a trial of Ad26.COV2.S vaccine versus placebo. The CDR3 region has the DNA TGTGCCAGCGGCCGGACAGGGGATGAGCAGTTCTTC. It encodes CASGRTGDEQFF.